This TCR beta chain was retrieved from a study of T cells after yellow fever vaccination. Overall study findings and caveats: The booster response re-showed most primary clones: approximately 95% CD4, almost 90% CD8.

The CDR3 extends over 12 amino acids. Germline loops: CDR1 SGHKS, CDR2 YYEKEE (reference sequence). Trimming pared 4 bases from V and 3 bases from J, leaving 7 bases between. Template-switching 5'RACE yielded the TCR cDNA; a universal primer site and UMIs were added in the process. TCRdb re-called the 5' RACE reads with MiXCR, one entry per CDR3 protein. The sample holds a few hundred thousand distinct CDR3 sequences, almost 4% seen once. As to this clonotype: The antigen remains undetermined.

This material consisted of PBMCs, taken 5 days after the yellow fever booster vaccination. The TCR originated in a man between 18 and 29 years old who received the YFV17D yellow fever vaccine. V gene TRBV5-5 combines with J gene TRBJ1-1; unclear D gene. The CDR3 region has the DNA TGTGCCAGCAGCCCCTTTGACACTGAAGCTTTCTTT. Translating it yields CASSPFDTEAFF.